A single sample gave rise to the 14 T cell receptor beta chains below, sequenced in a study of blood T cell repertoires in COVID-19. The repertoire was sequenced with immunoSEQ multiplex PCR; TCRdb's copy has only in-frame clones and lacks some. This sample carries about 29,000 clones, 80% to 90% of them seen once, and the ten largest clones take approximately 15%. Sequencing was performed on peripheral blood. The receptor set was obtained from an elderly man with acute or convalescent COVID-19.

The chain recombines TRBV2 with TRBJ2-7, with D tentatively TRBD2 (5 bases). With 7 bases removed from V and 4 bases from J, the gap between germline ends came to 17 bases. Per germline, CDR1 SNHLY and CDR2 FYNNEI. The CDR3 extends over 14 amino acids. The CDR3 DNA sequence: TGTGCCAGCAATCCCAGAGGACTCCGATACGAGCAGTACTTC. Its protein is CASNPRGLRYEQYF.

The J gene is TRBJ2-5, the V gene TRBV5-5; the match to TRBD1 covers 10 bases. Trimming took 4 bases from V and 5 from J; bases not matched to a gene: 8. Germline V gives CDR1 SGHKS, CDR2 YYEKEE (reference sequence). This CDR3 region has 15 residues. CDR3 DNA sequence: TGTGCCAGCAGCCGTCCCGGGACAGGGGTCGAGACCCAGTACTTC. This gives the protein CASSRPGTGVETQYF.

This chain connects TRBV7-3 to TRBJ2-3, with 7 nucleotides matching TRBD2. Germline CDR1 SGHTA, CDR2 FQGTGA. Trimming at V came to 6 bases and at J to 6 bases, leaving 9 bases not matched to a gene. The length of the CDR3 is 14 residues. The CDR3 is CASRGGGLGDTQYF. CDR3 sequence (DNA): TGTGCCAGCAGAGGCGGGGGACTGGGGGATACGCAGTATTTT.

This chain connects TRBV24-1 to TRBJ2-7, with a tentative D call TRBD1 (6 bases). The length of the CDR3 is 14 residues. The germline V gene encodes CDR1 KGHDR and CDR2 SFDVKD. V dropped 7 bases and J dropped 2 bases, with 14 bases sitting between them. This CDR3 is CATRNNRVPYEQYF. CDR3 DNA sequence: TGTGCCACCAGAAACAACAGGGTTCCCTACGAGCAGTACTTC.

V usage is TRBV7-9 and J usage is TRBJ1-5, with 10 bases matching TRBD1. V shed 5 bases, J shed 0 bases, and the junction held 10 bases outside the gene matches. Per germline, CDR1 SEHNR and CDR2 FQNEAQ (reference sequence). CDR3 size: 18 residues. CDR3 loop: CASSLDRGQGGSNQPQHF. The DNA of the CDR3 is TGTGCCAGCAGCCTAGACCGTGGACAGGGGGGTAGCAATCAGCCCCAGCATTTT.

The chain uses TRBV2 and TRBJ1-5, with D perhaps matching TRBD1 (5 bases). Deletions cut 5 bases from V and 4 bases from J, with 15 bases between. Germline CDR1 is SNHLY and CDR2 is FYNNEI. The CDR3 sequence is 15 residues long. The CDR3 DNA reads TGTGCCAGCAGTTCGGACACACTTCCAAATCAGCCCCAGCATTTT. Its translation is CASSSDTLPNQPQHF.

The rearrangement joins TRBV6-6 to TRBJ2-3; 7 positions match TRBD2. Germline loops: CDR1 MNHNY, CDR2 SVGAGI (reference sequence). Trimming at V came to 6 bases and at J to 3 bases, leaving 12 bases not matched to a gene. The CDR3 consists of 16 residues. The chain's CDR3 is CASRTSSGRETDTQYF. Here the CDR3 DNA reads TGTGCCAGCAGGACTTCTAGCGGCAGAGAGACAGATACGCAGTATTTT.

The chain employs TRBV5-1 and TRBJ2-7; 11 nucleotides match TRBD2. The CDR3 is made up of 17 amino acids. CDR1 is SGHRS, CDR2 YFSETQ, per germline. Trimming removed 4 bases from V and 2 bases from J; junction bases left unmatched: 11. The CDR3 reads CASSHGTSGNQAYEQYF. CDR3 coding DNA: TGCGCCAGCAGCCACGGGACTAGCGGTAACCAGGCCTACGAGCAGTACTTC.

CDR3 nucleotides: TGTGCCAGCAGTAGATCCCAGGGAGGGCTTGGGGGAAACACCATATATTTT. It specifies CASSRSQGGLGGNTIYF. The gene calls are TRBV6-6 and TRBJ1-3, with a tentative D call TRBD1 (5 bases). Germline CDR1 MNHNY, CDR2 SVGAGI (reference sequence). The CDR3 sequence is 17 residues long. Trimming stripped 5 bases from V and 4 bases from J, with 21 bases between.

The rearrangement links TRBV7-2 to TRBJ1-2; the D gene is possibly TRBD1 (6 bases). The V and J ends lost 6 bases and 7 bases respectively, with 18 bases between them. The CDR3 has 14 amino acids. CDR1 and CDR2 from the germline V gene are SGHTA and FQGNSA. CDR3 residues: CASSKRQGYIGYTF. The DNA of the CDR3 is TGTGCCAGCAGTAAAAGGCAGGGGTATATTGGCTACACCTTC.

DNA for the CDR3: TGTGCCAGTAGTATGTTGGCAGGGGTTGGCTACACCTTC. Protein: CASSMLAGVGYTF. The chain is built from TRBV19 and TRBJ1-2; D may be TRBD1 (6 bases). The ends were cut back, 3 bases at V and 7 bases at J, with 12 bases in the middle. The V gene's germline CDR1 is LNHDA and CDR2 SQIVND (reference sequence). The CDR3 is 13 residues long.

The CDR3 protein is CASSDRTTGGLNEQYF. The CDR3 DNA follows: TGTGCCAGCAGTGACAGAACGACGGGGGGGCTGAACGAGCAGTACTTC. The chain joins TRBV2 to TRBJ2-7; TRBD2 matches 8 bases. The CDR3 contains 16 residues. V was pared by 3 bases and J by 5 bases, with 12 bases of the junction left unmatched. Germline lookup yields CDR1 SNHLY and CDR2 FYNNEI.

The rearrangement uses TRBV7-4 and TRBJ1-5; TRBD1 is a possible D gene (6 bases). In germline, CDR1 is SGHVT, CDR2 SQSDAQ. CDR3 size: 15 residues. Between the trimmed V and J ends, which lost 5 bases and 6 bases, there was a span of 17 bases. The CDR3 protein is CASSIKQGRVQPQHF. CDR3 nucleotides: TGTGCCAGCAGCATCAAACAGGGAAGGGTTCAGCCCCAGCATTTT.

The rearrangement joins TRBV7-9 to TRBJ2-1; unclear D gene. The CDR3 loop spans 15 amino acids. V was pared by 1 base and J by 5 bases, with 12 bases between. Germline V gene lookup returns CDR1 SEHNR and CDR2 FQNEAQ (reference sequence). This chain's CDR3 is CASSLVPSRDNEQFF. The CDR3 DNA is TGTGCCAGCAGCTTAGTCCCTAGTCGGGACAATGAGCAGTTCTTC. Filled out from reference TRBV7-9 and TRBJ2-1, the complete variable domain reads DTGVSQNPRHKITKRGQNVTFRCDPISEHNRLYWYRQTLGQGPEFLTYFQNEAQLEKSRLLSDRFSAERPKGSFSTLEIQRTEQGDSAMYLCASSLVPSRDNEQFFGPGTRLTVL.